This T cell receptor (beta chain) was recovered during a study of blood T cell repertoires in COVID-19. At the level of the study: COVID-19 samples from acute and convalescent phases originated in the United States, Italy and Spain. T cells, B-cell-depleted T cells, or PBMCs supplied cDNA or gDNA.

Original processing methods: Estimation of nucleated cell counts was performed using reference gene primer amplification. The data were produced by immunoSEQ multiplex PCR, yet TCRdb's version contains in-frame clones alone and is incomplete. For V, J and clone size, that table is used; D and trimming come from the DNA. The sample holds approximately 200,000 clones, approximately 91% seen once. The CDR3 runs to 17 residues. The germline gives CDR1 LNHNV, CDR2 YYDKDF (reference sequence). V shed 0 bases and J shed 0 bases, with 15 bases lying between them. The sequence was obtained from a woman aged 55-75 years with acute or convalescent COVID-19. Source material: peripheral blood. The rearrangement joins TRBV15 to TRBJ2-7; D is perhaps TRBD2 (5 bases). CDR3 nucleotides: TGTGCCACCAGCAGAGATAAAAGTGGGAGATACTCCTACGAGCAGTACTTC. Translation: CATSRDKSGRYSYEQYF.